What follows are 26 T cell receptor beta chains derived from one specimen sequenced in a study of T cells in Graves' hyperthyroidism and ophthalmopathy. RNA transcripts gave rise to amplified TCR beta CDR3 regions. The primer set for the first-round RT-PCR of the TCR CDR3 was HTBI. TCRdb reanalysed the multiplex PCR reads using MiXCR and keeps one entry per CDR3 protein. Among around 690,000 distinct CDR3 sequences listed, about 18% were seen once. The specimen was blood. These receptors all stem from a man between 50 and 59 years old with Graves' hyperthyroidism.

This clonotype was detected only once. The chain recombines TRBV6-2 or TRBV6-3 with TRBJ2-1; maybe TRBD2 (6 bases). The length of the CDR3 is 15 residues. The germline V gene encodes CDR1 MNHEY and CDR2 SVGEGT. V lost 4 bases and J lost 3, with 13 bases in between. The CDR3 region has the DNA TGTGCCAGCAGTTCACCTAGCGAGAACTACAATGAGCAGTTCTTC. Translation: CASSSPSENYNEQFF.

Here the CDR3 DNA reads TGTGCCAGCAGTAGAAGGACAGGGGTGGAAGAGACCCAGTACTTC. Translation gives CASSRRTGVEETQYF. The chain recombines TRBV6-1 with TRBJ2-5; 9 positions match TRBD1. The length of the CDR3 is 15 residues. The germline V gene encodes CDR1 MNHNS and CDR2 SASEGT. J gave up 3 bases and V 5 bases, and 7 bases lay outside the gene matches.

This clonotype came up many times. V and J are TRBV6-1 and TRBJ2-7; D possibly corresponds to TRBD1 (6 bases). The V and J ends lost 1 base and 3 bases respectively, with 13 bases between them. Germline V CDR1 and CDR2: MNHNS, SASEGT. There are 15 residues in the CDR3. The chain's CDR3 is CASSEVGQLLYEQYF. The CDR3 bases are TGTGCCAGCAGTGAAGTTGGACAGTTGCTCTACGAGCAGTACTTC.

This clonotype appeared many times. The chain links TRBV30 to TRBJ2-2; D uncertain. The CDR3 is 14 amino acids. Trimming removed 4 bases at V and 4 bases at J, with 13 bases between. Per the germline V gene, CDR1 is GTSNPN and CDR2 is SVGIG (reference sequence). The CDR3 DNA reads as TGTGCCTGGAACAGTGGCTTCGGCACCGGGGAGCTGTTTTTT. It codes for CAWNSGFGTGELFF.

This clonotype was seen at least ten times. This rearrangement joins TRBV30 to TRBJ1-1, with D tentatively TRBD1 (5 bases). This CDR3 comprises 13 residues. The germline V gene has CDR1 GTSNPN and CDR2 SVGIG (reference sequence). Trimming took 0 bases from V and 3 from J, leaving 8 bases between them. For the CDR3, the DNA is TGTGCCTGGAGTGTACTAGGGGACACTGAAGCTTTCTTT. Amino acid sequence: CAWSVLGDTEAFF.

The J gene is TRBJ2-1, the V gene TRBV6-4, with 7 bases that match TRBD2. The CDR3 spans 15 residues. Per the germline V gene, CDR1 is MRHNA and CDR2 is SNTAGT. J gave up 7 bases and V 7 bases, and 13 bases lay outside the gene matches. In DNA, the CDR3 is TGTGCCAGCACCCCGGCTCCGGGAGGAATAAATGAGCAGTTCTTC. Protein product: CASTPAPGGINEQFF.

The chain is built from TRBV19 and TRBJ2-7; D is perhaps TRBD2 (5 bases). The CDR3 length is 15 residues. Germline V gene lookup returns CDR1 LNHDA and CDR2 SQIVND (reference sequence). V shed 5 bases and J shed 1 base, with 15 bases lying between them. CDR3 loop: CASSVTRMESYEQYF. CDR3 bases: TGTGCCAGTAGTGTCACTAGAATGGAGTCCTACGAGCAGTACTTC.

This clonotype has a handful of counts. The chain combines TRBV15 with TRBJ2-1; 9 bases align to TRBD2. Germline V gene sequence: CDR1 LNHNV, CDR2 YYDKDF (reference sequence). The CDR3 is made up of 16 amino acids. Unmatched junction bases numbered 3, after V lost 1 base and J lost 2 bases. In nucleotides, the CDR3 is TGTGCCACCAGCAGAGTGCGGGAGGGTGCCTACAATGAGCAGTTCTTC. Protein sequence: CATSRVREGAYNEQFF.

The gene calls are TRBV24-1 and TRBJ1-6; D remains unclear. Germline values: CDR1 KGHDR, CDR2 SFDVKD. Trimming took off 9 bases at V and 7 bases at J, with 18 bases between the two ends. This CDR3 has 15 amino acids. In nucleotides, the CDR3 is TGTGCCACCCCCAAGAAGGCCGGCCCAAATTCACCCCTCCACTTT. It encodes CATPKKAGPNSPLHF.

The chain has TRBV6-1 and TRBJ1-6; the match to TRBD1 covers 10 bases. J lost 10 bases, V lost 8 bases, and 2 bases had no gene match. Germline V gene lookup returns CDR1 MNHNS and CDR2 SASEGT. The CDR3 has 12 amino acids. The CDR3 sequence: CASGTGESPLHF. CDR3 bases: TGTGCCAGCGGGACAGGGGAATCACCCCTCCACTTT.

The genes are TRBV29-1 and TRBJ2-1, with 7 positions matching TRBD1. CDR3 length: 17 amino acids. Germline V gene data show CDR1 as SQVTM and CDR2 as ANQGSEA. Losses at the gene ends were 0 bases for V and 9 bases for J; bases not matched to a gene: 17. The DNA for the CDR3 is TGCAGCGTTGAAGATTGGACAGGCTTTGGTGGCTTGGGTGAGCAGTTCTTC. Its translation: CSVEDWTGFGGLGEQFF.

The chain couples TRBV5-4 to TRBJ2-5, with 9 bases lining up with TRBD2. Germline V gene sequence: CDR1 SGHNT, CDR2 YYREEE (reference sequence). The CDR3 is 14 residues long. J lost 4 bases, V lost 4 bases, and 5 bases had no gene match. Written as DNA, the CDR3 is TGTGCCAGCAGCGATGCGGGAGGGCCAGAGACCCAGTACTTC. The encoded protein is CASSDAGGPETQYF.

This clonotype has at least ten counts. The V call is TRBV7-8, the J call TRBJ1-2; D ambiguous. From germline, CDR1 is SGHVS and CDR2 FQNEAQ. Trimming stripped 5 bases from V and 4 bases from J, with 11 bases between. The CDR3 contains 13 residues. CDR3 amino acids: CASSPDWAYGYTF. CDR3 nucleotide sequence: TGTGCCAGCAGCCCAGACTGGGCCTATGGCTACACCTTC.

The rearrangement joins TRBV7-9 to TRBJ2-5; either TRBD1 or TRBD2 may supply D (5 bases each). This CDR3 comprises 15 residues. V lost 1 base to trimming and J lost 5 bases, with 14 bases between them. Germline loops: CDR1 SEHNR, CDR2 FQNEAQ (reference sequence). The CDR3, as DNA: TGTGCCAGCAGCTTAGAGGGACCGATGTGGGAGACCCAGTACTTC. Amino acid sequence: CASSLEGPMWETQYF.

The rearrangement links TRBV9 to TRBJ2-2, with TRBD2 as a possible D gene (7 bases). The CDR3 loop spans 16 amino acids. V was trimmed by 3 bases and J by 6 bases, leaving 18 bases between them. Germline V CDR1 and CDR2: SGDLS, YYNGEE. The chain's CDR3 is CASSGVGEGGAGELFF. CDR3 bases: TGTGCCAGCAGCGGGGTGGGAGAGGGGGGGGCCGGGGAGCTGTTTTTT.

The chain carries TRBV9 and TRBJ1-2; TRBD1 is a possible D gene (5 bases). Germline CDR1 is SGDLS and CDR2 is YYNGEE. The CDR3 contains 14 residues. The ends were cut back, 5 bases at V and 1 base at J, with 12 bases in the middle. CDR3 loop: CASSEDTGNYGYTF. CDR3 nucleotide sequence: TGTGCCAGCAGTGAGGACACCGGTAACTATGGCTACACCTTC.

Only a few counts were recorded for this clonotype. The chain uses TRBV5-1 and TRBJ2-7, with 7 bases aligning to TRBD2. The J segment lost 3 bases and the V segment lost 4 bases, leaving 10 bases of the junction unmatched. The CDR3 length is 15 residues. CDR1 is SGHRS, CDR2 YFSETQ, per germline. The CDR3 region is CASSPRRGKGYEQYF. In DNA, the CDR3 is TGCGCCAGCAGCCCCAGGCGGGGGAAAGGCTACGAGCAGTACTTC.

In this sample, this clonotype turned up many times. The chain carries TRBV5-1 and TRBJ1-1; D ambiguous. Deletions cut 1 base from V and 3 bases from J, with 7 bases between. The CDR3 totals 13 residues. CDR1 is SGHRS, CDR2 YFSETQ, per germline. The CDR3 DNA follows: TGCGCCAGCAGCTTGTTCGGGGACACTGAAGCTTTCTTT. It yields the protein CASSLFGDTEAFF.

This clonotype was seen at least ten times. This chain connects TRBV7-3 to TRBJ2-3; D perhaps matches TRBD2 (5 bases). The V gene lost 4 bases and the J gene lost 2 bases, with 22 bases spanning the gap. Germline V CDR1 and CDR2: SGHTA, FQGTGA. The CDR3 is 18 residues long. DNA of the CDR3: TGTGCCAGCAGCTCCCCCGTTAGCGAGATAGGGAACACAGATACGCAGTATTTT. Encoded protein: CASSSPVSEIGNTDTQYF. Supplemented by reference TRBV7-3 and TRBJ2-3, the full variable domain reads GAGVSQTPSNKVTEKGKYVELRCDPISGHTALYWYRQSLGQGPEFLIYFQGTGAADDSGLPNDRFFAVRPEGSVSTLKIQRTERGDSAVYLCASSSPVSEIGNTDTQYFGPGTRLTVL.

The genes are TRBV11-1 and TRBJ1-2; the D is unclear. The CDR3 runs 12 residues. Per the germline V gene, CDR1 is SGHAT and CDR2 is FQDESV (reference sequence). Trimming removed 10 bases at V and 4 bases at J, with 13 bases between. CDR3 loop: CATQPHIYGYTF. The CDR3, as DNA: TGTGCCACACAACCCCATATCTATGGCTACACCTTC.

The chain recombines TRBV24-1 with TRBJ2-1; 9 nucleotides agree with TRBD1. J gave up 8 bases and V 4 bases, and 14 bases lay outside the gene matches. The CDR3 loop spans 17 amino acids. The V gene's germline CDR1 is KGHDR and CDR2 SFDVKD. As DNA, the CDR3 is TGTGCCACCAGTGACACACCGGGACAGGGTCTACTTTATGAGCAGTTCTTC. Its protein is CATSDTPGQGLLYEQFF.

This chain joins TRBV6-2 or TRBV6-3 and TRBJ1-5, with 7 bases matching TRBD1. This CDR3 is 15 amino acids long. Trimming at V came to 6 bases and at J to 5 bases, leaving 10 bases not matched to a gene. Germline loops: CDR1 MNHEY, CDR2 SVGEGT. The CDR3 here is CASSSPTGADQPQHF. CDR3 sequence (DNA): TGTGCCAGCAGCAGTCCAACAGGGGCCGATCAGCCCCAGCATTTT.

Ten or more counts support this clonotype. The chain couples TRBV12-3 or TRBV12-4 to TRBJ2-7, with D maybe TRBD1 (5 bases). V lost 3 bases and J 4 bases, leaving 10 bases between the germline ends. CDR3 length: 13 residues. CDR3 amino acids: CASSFRQSYEQYF. The DNA of the CDR3 is TGTGCCAGCAGTTTTCGACAGTCTTACGAGCAGTACTTC.

This clonotype was found many times. The chain carries TRBV11-2 and TRBJ1-1; D is undetermined. Germline values: CDR1 SGHAT, CDR2 FQNNGV. The CDR3 loop spans 15 amino acids. V lost 0 bases and J 0 bases, leaving 8 bases between the germline ends. CDR3 bases: TGTGCCAGCAGCTTAGATATTAGGTTGAACACTGAAGCTTTCTTT. This gives the protein CASSLDIRLNTEAFF.

This clonotype showed up many times. The V call is TRBV20-1, the J call TRBJ2-7; possible D gene TRBD2, 5 bases. The V end lost 3 bases, the J end lost 0 bases, and 12 bases lay between the germline ends. The CDR3 spans 14 residues. Per germline, CDR1 DFQATT and CDR2 SNEGSKA (reference sequence). This chain's CDR3 is CSARPTDFSYEQYF. The CDR3 DNA reads as TGCAGTGCTAGGCCCACGGACTTCTCCTACGAGCAGTACTTC.

This clonotype was detected only a few times. The chain recombines TRBV7-2 with TRBJ1-1; 10 positions match TRBD1. Germline CDR1 SGHTA, CDR2 FQGNSA. The CDR3 is 16 residues long. V was clipped by 1 base and J by 11 bases; unmatched bases: 13. CDR3 nucleotide sequence: TGTGCCAGCAGCTTAGGCTCCGGGACAGGGGTCAGTGTGGCTTTCTTT. It translates to CASSLGSGTGVSVAFF.